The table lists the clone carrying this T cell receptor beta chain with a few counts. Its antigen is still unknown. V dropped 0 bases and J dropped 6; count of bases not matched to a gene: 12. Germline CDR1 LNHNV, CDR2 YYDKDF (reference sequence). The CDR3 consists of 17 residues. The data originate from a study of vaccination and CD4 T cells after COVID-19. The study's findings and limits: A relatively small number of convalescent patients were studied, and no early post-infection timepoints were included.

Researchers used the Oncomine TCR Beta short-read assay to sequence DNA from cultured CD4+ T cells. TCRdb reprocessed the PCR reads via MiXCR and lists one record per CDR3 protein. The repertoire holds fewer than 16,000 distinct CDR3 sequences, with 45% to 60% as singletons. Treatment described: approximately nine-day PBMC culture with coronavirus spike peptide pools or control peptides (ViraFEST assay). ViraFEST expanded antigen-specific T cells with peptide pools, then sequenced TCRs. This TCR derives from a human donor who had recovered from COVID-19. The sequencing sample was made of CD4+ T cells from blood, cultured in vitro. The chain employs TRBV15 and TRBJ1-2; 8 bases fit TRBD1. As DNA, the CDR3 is TGTGCCACCAGCAGAGATCTCGGACAGGGCCCCCTGAATGGCTACACCTTC. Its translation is CATSRDLGQGPLNGYTF.